These 27 T cell receptor beta chains share one sample of origin, sequenced in a study of T cells after yellow fever vaccination. TCRdb ran MiXCR on the 5' RACE reads and lists one entry per CDR3 protein. The profile shows more than 120,000 distinct CDR3 sequences, roughly 8.2% of them singletons. Source: CD4+ T cells sorted from PBMCs, taken 5 days after the yellow fever booster vaccination. Receptors were obtained from a man aged 30-40 years who received the YFV17D yellow fever vaccine.

This chain connects TRBV7-9 to TRBJ2-3, with TRBD2 matching 9 bases. The length of the CDR3 is 16 residues. The V gene end was trimmed by 3 bases and the J gene end by 2 bases; junction bases not matched to a gene: 6. The germline gives CDR1 SEHNR, CDR2 FQNEAQ (reference sequence). Here the CDR3 DNA reads TGTGCCAGCAGCTTCCCGACTAGCGGTTCCACAGATACGCAGTATTTT. The encoded protein is CASSFPTSGSTDTQYF.

Ten or more counts support this clonotype. This sequence joins TRBV10-3 and TRBJ2-6; no definite D call. V was cut by 0 bases and J by 0 bases, with 6 bases left in between. Germline values: CDR1 ENHRY, CDR2 SYGVKD. The CDR3 sequence is 16 residues long. CDR3 sequence: CAISESVSSGANVLTF. For the CDR3, the DNA is TGTGCCATCAGTGAGTCAGTGAGCTCTGGGGCCAACGTCCTGACTTTC.

This clonotype was recorded at least ten times. The V gene is TRBV6-6, the J gene TRBJ2-7; D call uncertain. The V gene's germline CDR1 is MNHNY and CDR2 SVGAGI (reference sequence). The CDR3 covers 13 residues. Trimming removed 7 bases from V and 0 bases from J, with 10 bases in between. The CDR3 protein is CASKSANSYEQYF. As DNA, the CDR3 is TGTGCCAGCAAGTCCGCCAACTCCTACGAGCAGTACTTC.

The table lists this clonotype with many counts. This chain connects TRBV27 to TRBJ2-3; 12 bases are shared with TRBD2. With V trimmed by 4 bases and J by 2 bases, 7 bases remained unmatched. Per the germline V gene, CDR1 is MNHEY and CDR2 is SMNVEV (reference sequence). CDR3 length: 17 residues. The CDR3 region has the DNA TGTGCCAGCAGTTCAGGACTAGCGGGACTTTTCACAGATACGCAGTATTTT. Amino acids: CASSSGLAGLFTDTQYF.

This clonotype was seen more than once but under ten times. The J gene is TRBJ1-1, the V gene TRBV10-3; no definite D call. The CDR3 is 11 residues long. V was pared by 7 bases and J by 2 bases, with 5 bases between. CDR1 is ENHRY, CDR2 SYGVKD, per germline. The CDR3 DNA follows: TGTGCCATCACCGATAACACTGAAGCTTTCTTT. Its protein product is CAITDNTEAFF.

The table lists this clonotype with many counts. The genes are TRBV25-1 and TRBJ1-6, with TRBD1 as a possible D gene (5 bases). Between the trimmed V and J ends, which lost 4 bases and 7 bases, there was a span of 11 bases. The V gene's germline CDR1 is MGHDK and CDR2 SYGVNS. CDR3 size: 14 residues. The CDR3 is CASSVGTANSPLHF. The CDR3 coding sequence is TGTGCCAGCAGTGTCGGGACGGCAAATTCACCCCTCCACTTT.

The chain carries TRBV5-6 and TRBJ2-5; D is ambiguous. Deletions cut 1 base from V and 5 bases from J, with 6 bases between. Germline V gene lookup returns CDR1 SGHDT and CDR2 YYEEEE. The CDR3 is made up of 12 amino acids. This CDR3 reads CASSLISETQYF. CDR3 DNA sequence: TGTGCCAGCAGCTTGATTTCCGAGACCCAGTACTTC.

The chain couples TRBV6-5 to TRBJ2-5; 7 bases are a match to TRBD2. Germline CDR1 reads MNHEY; CDR2 reads SVGAGI. This CDR3 spans 16 amino acids. The V segment lost 1 base and the J segment 5 bases; nucleotides outside the gene matches: 10. This chain's CDR3 is CASSYWGGSGLETQYF. For the CDR3, the DNA is TGTGCCAGCAGTTACTGGGGGGGGAGCGGGTTGGAGACCCAGTACTTC.

This clonotype was seen many times. V gene TRBV11-2 combines with J gene TRBJ2-7; 8 bases fit TRBD2. V gave up 3 bases and J gave up 5 bases; unmatched junction bases: 6. The CDR3 consists of 14 residues. Germline V gives CDR1 SGHAT, CDR2 FQNNGV. The CDR3 here is CASSFILAAHEQYF. The CDR3 nucleotides read TGTGCCAGCAGCTTCATACTAGCGGCCCACGAGCAGTACTTC. The complete variable domain, with remaining parts taken from reference TRBV11-2 and TRBJ2-7, reads EAGVAQSPRYKIIEKRQSVAFWCNPISGHATLYWYQQILGQGPKLLIQFQNNGVVDDSQLPKDRFSAERLKGVDSTLKIQPAKLEDSAVYLCASSFILAAHEQYFGPGTRLTVT.

The sample holds many counts of this clonotype. V is TRBV10-3 and J is TRBJ2-7; either TRBD1 or TRBD2 may fit D (5 bases each). The CDR3 has 14 amino acids. CDR1 is ENHRY, CDR2 SYGVKD, per germline. V was shortened by 5 bases and J by 1 base, with 12 bases between the two germline ends. CDR3 DNA sequence: TGTGCCATCAGTATCCGGGACCGATCCTACGAGCAGTACTTC. This gives the protein CAISIRDRSYEQYF.

The chain uses TRBV15 and TRBJ2-7, with 13 positions matching TRBD2. V trimming: 3 bases; J trimming: 0 bases; junction bases outside the gene matches: 11. Germline V gives CDR1 LNHNV, CDR2 YYDKDF (reference sequence). The CDR3 sequence is 19 residues long. The CDR3 bases are TGTGCCACCAGCAGCAGGGGCGGGACTAGCGGGGCGATCTCCTACGAGCAGTACTTC. Its translation: CATSSRGGTSGAISYEQYF.

This clonotype was seen many times. This chain uses TRBV7-2 with TRBJ2-7; no firm D call. Germline V CDR1 and CDR2: SGHTA, FQGNSA. The CDR3 loop spans 15 amino acids. The V end was cut by 1 base, the J end by 0 bases, with 10 bases between. CDR3 sequence (DNA): TGTGCCAGCAGCTTAGGGGGAAAATCCTCCTACGAGCAGTACTTC. This sequence encodes CASSLGGKSSYEQYF.

This clonotype was observed at least ten times. The chain carries TRBV28 and TRBJ2-5; 8 bases are a match to TRBD1. Germline V lookup: CDR1 MDHEN, CDR2 SYDVKM. The CDR3 has 13 amino acids. With 6 bases clipped from V and 9 bases from J, the junction kept 9 bases outside the gene matches. CDR3 in DNA: TGTGCCAGCAGCCTGGGACAGGTTAGGCCCCAGTACTTC. Amino acid sequence: CASSLGQVRPQYF.

Ten or more counts support this clonotype. The chain joins TRBV20-1 to TRBJ2-1; 7 positions agree with TRBD2. Trimming removed 5 bases from V and 4 bases from J; junction bases left unmatched: 5. Germline V gene sequence: CDR1 DFQATT, CDR2 SNEGSKA (reference sequence). The CDR3 totals 13 residues. CDR3 sequence: CSAPREGYNEQFF. In DNA, the CDR3 is TGCAGTGCTCCCAGGGAGGGGTACAATGAGCAGTTCTTC.

This clonotype was seen repeatedly, ten times or more. The chain joins TRBV7-2 to TRBJ2-1; D is undetermined. V was clipped by 1 base and J by 5 bases, with 12 bases between them. CDR3 size: 15 residues. From germline, CDR1 is SGHTA and CDR2 FQGNSA. CDR3 DNA: TGTGCCAGCAGCTTAGACGGCAGAGCCCACAATGAGCAGTTCTTC. Translating gives CASSLDGRAHNEQFF.

There are many counts of this clonotype. The rearrangement links TRBV7-9 to TRBJ2-7; the D is unclear. The V end was cut by 5 bases, the J end by 5 bases, with 25 bases between. CDR3 length: 17 amino acids. The germline V gene has CDR1 SEHNR and CDR2 FQNEAQ (reference sequence). CDR3 DNA sequence: TGTGCCAGCAGCGGAAATAAGGACGGAAAGGCGAGGCACGAGCAGTACTTC. As protein: CASSGNKDGKARHEQYF.

V gene TRBV20-1 combines with J gene TRBJ2-1, with TRBD2 as a possible D gene (6 bases). This CDR3 comprises 14 residues. Germline loops: CDR1 DFQATT, CDR2 SNEGSKA (reference sequence). Trimming took off 3 bases at V and 9 bases at J, with 18 bases between the two ends. CDR3 bases: TGCAGTGCTAGGGAGGACTACCGAAGGTTTGAGCAGTTCTTC. Residues: CSAREDYRRFEQFF.

This clonotype came up many times. The genes are TRBV7-2 and TRBJ2-3; D is unclear. Germline CDR1 and CDR2: SGHTA and FQGNSA. The CDR3 has 17 amino acids. Between the trimmed V and J ends, which lost 1 base and 2 bases, there was a span of 16 bases. In nucleotides, the CDR3 is TGTGCCAGCAGCTTAGGTAGTGACCCCGCGATCACAGATACGCAGTATTTT. Its translation: CASSLGSDPAITDTQYF.

The table lists this clonotype with many counts. V usage is TRBV7-3 and J usage is TRBJ2-2; 11 nucleotides align to TRBD2. The CDR3 contains 19 residues. V lost 0 bases to trimming and J lost 4 bases; unmatched junction nucleotides: 10. From germline, CDR1 is SGHTA and CDR2 FQGTGA. CDR3 nucleotide sequence: TGTGCCAGCAGCTTAACGGGTCTAGCGGGAGGATCGGGCACCGGGGAGCTGTTTTTT. Translated, it gives CASSLTGLAGGSGTGELFF. The full variable domain, completed using reference TRBV7-3 and TRBJ2-2, is GAGVSQTPSNKVTEKGKYVELRCDPISGHTALYWYRQSLGQGPEFLIYFQGTGAADDSGLPNDRFFAVRPEGSVSTLKIQRTERGDSAVYLCASSLTGLAGGSGTGELFFGEGSRLTVL.

This clonotype was detected ten times or more. The chain uses TRBV7-2 and TRBJ2-4, with D tentatively TRBD1 or TRBD2 (5 bases each). The CDR3 length is 13 residues. The V end lost 4 bases, the J end lost 14 bases, and 18 bases lay between the germline ends. Germline CDR1 and CDR2: SGHTA and FQGNSA. CDR3 amino acids: CASSSTATGTEYF. The CDR3 nucleotides are TGTGCCAGCAGCTCCACGGCCACCGGGACGGAGTACTTC.

This clonotype was recorded many times. The gene calls are TRBV12-3 or TRBV12-4 and TRBJ2-1, with TRBD2 matching over 7 bases. After removal of 4 bases from V and 4 bases from J, the junction contained 7 bases not matched to a gene. The CDR3 spans 15 residues. The DNA of the CDR3 is TGTGCCAGCAGTTCCCCGCGGGAGCATTACAATGAGCAGTTCTTC. Translating gives CASSSPREHYNEQFF.

The sample holds many counts of this clonotype. The chain recombines TRBV12-3 or TRBV12-4 with TRBJ2-7; possibly TRBD2 for D (5 bases). CDR3 length equals 16 residues. The V end was cut by 6 bases, the J end by 6 bases, with 24 bases between. The CDR3 sequence is CASSPMGAGASSEQYF. DNA of the CDR3: TGTGCCAGCAGCCCAATGGGTGCCGGCGCTAGCTCCGAGCAGTACTTC.

This clonotype was counted ten times or more. This chain joins TRBV29-1 and TRBJ2-3; no firm D call. Germline V gene lookup returns CDR1 SQVTM and CDR2 ANQGSEA. V lost 4 bases and J lost 1, with 6 bases in between. The CDR3 is 12 amino acids. Here the CDR3 DNA reads TGCAGCGTTGTCGTGGGCACAGATACGCAGTATTTT. Protein sequence: CSVVVGTDTQYF.

This clonotype was observed a few times. CDR3 bases: TGTGCCACCAGTGATTTGGGCACGGGACGGTGGAGAGAGGGGTACTTC. It yields the protein CATSDLGTGRWREGYF. The chain joins TRBV24-1 to TRBJ2-5; D tentatively fits TRBD1 or TRBD2 (5 bases each). CDR3 length: 16 residues. Trimming stripped 0 bases from V and 13 bases from J, with 23 bases between. The V gene's germline CDR1 is KGHDR and CDR2 SFDVKD.

This chain connects TRBV30 to TRBJ2-5; 11 bases agree with TRBD2. Germline lookup yields CDR1 GTSNPN and CDR2 SVGIG (reference sequence). Trimming cost V 2 bases and J 4 bases; bases outside gene matches: 6. The CDR3 sequence is 15 residues long. CDR3 sequence (DNA): TGTGCCTGGAGTCTACTAGCGGGAGTAGTAGAGACCCAGTACTTC. As protein: CAWSLLAGVVETQYF.

This clonotype was seen repeatedly, ten times or more. The V and J genes are TRBV20-1 and TRBJ2-3, with D uncertain. Trimming left V 3 bases short and J 6 bases short, with 7 bases between. The germline gives CDR1 DFQATT, CDR2 SNEGSKA (reference sequence). The length of the CDR3 is 11 residues. DNA for the CDR3: TGCAGTGCTAGCGGACGGGATACGCAGTATTTT. Translation gives CSASGRDTQYF.

The CDR3 here is CASNRRKSYNEQFF. CDR3 in DNA: TGTGCCAGTAACAGGAGAAAGTCCTACAATGAGCAGTTCTTC. V and J are TRBV12-3 or TRBV12-4 and TRBJ2-1; D is perhaps TRBD1 (5 bases). There are 14 residues in the CDR3. The ends were cut back, 9 bases at V and 1 base at J, with 13 bases in the middle.